Each of the 22 T cell receptor beta chains below was sequenced from the same sample in a study of somatic mutations in cytotoxic T cells in rheumatoid arthritis. Generated by immunoSEQ multiplex PCR, the TCRdb table keeps only in-frame clones and is missing some. The table has fewer than 25,000 clones, about 77% seen once. What was sequenced was CD8+ T cells sorted from blood. All receptors derive from an adult with rheumatoid arthritis.

The chain has TRBV28 and TRBJ2-7, with TRBD1 identical over 9 bases. This CDR3 has 14 amino acids. Germline V CDR1 and CDR2: MDHEN, SYDVKM. J was trimmed by 2 bases and V by 4 bases; bases with no gene match: 3. The DNA for the CDR3 is TGTGCCAGCAGTTGGACAGGGGTAACCTACGAGCAGTACTTC. It specifies CASSWTGVTYEQYF.

The rearrangement links TRBV11-2 to TRBJ2-7; possible D gene TRBD1, 6 bases. The CDR3 totals 14 residues. The V gene's germline CDR1 is SGHAT and CDR2 FQNNGV. Trimming stripped 4 bases from V and 7 bases from J, with 17 bases between. The CDR3 protein is CASSYRDTVGEQYF. The CDR3 bases are TGTGCCAGCAGCTACCGGGACACCGTCGGGGAGCAGTACTTC.

CDR3 coding DNA: TGTGCCAGCTCGGGACAGTACACAGATACGCAGTATTTT. This translates into CASSGQYTDTQYF. The chain recombines TRBV2 with TRBJ2-3; TRBD1 matches at 7 bases. The CDR3 spans 13 residues. V shed 8 bases and J 2 bases; nucleotides not matched to a gene: 4. Germline assignment: CDR1 SNHLY and CDR2 FYNNEI.

The V and J genes are TRBV6-5 and TRBJ1-2; 9 bases map to TRBD1. Germline trimming cut 6 bases from V and 4 bases from J; bases unmatched to any gene: 0. Germline CDR1 reads MNHEY; CDR2 reads SVGAGI. This CDR3 spans 12 amino acids. This chain's CDR3 is CASRDRGYGYTF. The CDR3 bases are TGTGCCAGCAGGGACAGGGGCTATGGCTACACCTTC.

This clone was counted between two and nine times. The chain uses TRBV25-1 and TRBJ2-5, with D unresolved. This CDR3 comprises 14 residues. Trimming shortened V by 2 bases and J by 4 bases, and 11 bases separated the two germline ends. Germline CDR1 reads MGHDK; CDR2 reads SYGVNS. CDR3 in DNA: TGTGCCAGCAGTGAACTAGGCACCGGAGAGACCCAGTACTTC. This codes for CASSELGTGETQYF.

This rearrangement joins TRBV4-1 to TRBJ2-7; 9 nucleotides agree with TRBD2. This CDR3 is 15 amino acids long. CDR1 is MGHRA, CDR2 YSYEKL, per germline. The ends lost 1 base at V and 3 bases at J; junction bases unmatched: 4. CDR3 bases: TGCGCCAGCAGCCAAGCCCCTAGCGGGAACTACGAGCAGTACTTC. As protein: CASSQAPSGNYEQYF.

The V gene is TRBV27, the J gene TRBJ2-1; D is uncertain. The CDR3 loop spans 12 amino acids. CDR1 MNHEY and CDR2 SMNVEV come from the germline V gene (reference sequence). Trimming removed 3 bases at V and 5 bases at J, with 5 bases between. CDR3 DNA: TGTGCCAGCAGTTTGCCGAACAATGAGCAGTTCTTC. Protein sequence: CASSLPNNEQFF.

V and J are TRBV30 and TRBJ2-7, with 10 positions matching TRBD1. Trimming removed 2 bases from V and 2 bases from J; junction bases left unmatched: 3. This CDR3 has 14 residues. Germline values: CDR1 GTSNPN, CDR2 SVGIG (reference sequence). The CDR3 here is CAWSSGTGAYEQYF. CDR3 nucleotide sequence: TGTGCCTGGAGTTCCGGGACAGGGGCCTACGAGCAGTACTTC.

The CDR3 loop is CASSSRRGNQPQHF. The CDR3 nucleotides read TGTGCCAGCAGCTCCAGACGTGGGAATCAGCCCCAGCATTTT. This chain uses TRBV5-8 with TRBJ1-5, with D unresolved. The CDR3 extends over 14 amino acids. Looked up from germline, CDR1 is SGHTS and CDR2 is YDEGEE. The V gene lost 3 bases and the J gene lost 4 bases, with 11 bases spanning the gap.

V and J are TRBV7-8 and TRBJ2-1; D possibly uses TRBD1 or TRBD2 (5 bases each). The V gene lost 1 base and the J gene lost 2 bases, with 9 bases spanning the gap. The CDR3 runs to 15 residues. Looked up from germline, CDR1 is SGHVS and CDR2 is FQNEAQ. DNA for the CDR3: TGTGCCAGCAGCTTAGGGGGGAAAACCTACAATGAGCAGTTCTTC. It specifies CASSLGGKTYNEQFF.

The V and J genes are TRBV13 and TRBJ1-1; D uncertain. Trimming took 4 bases from V and 2 from J, leaving 14 bases between them. The germline gives CDR1 PRHDT, CDR2 FYEKMQ (reference sequence). This CDR3 has 15 residues. Here the CDR3 reads CASSYHLTPNTEAFF. Here the CDR3 DNA reads TGTGCCAGCAGCTACCATTTAACACCCAACACTGAAGCTTTCTTT.

The V and J genes are TRBV27 and TRBJ2-2; no definite D call. Trimming shortened V by 3 bases and J by 1 base, and 6 bases separated the two germline ends. This CDR3 has 14 residues. Per germline, CDR1 MNHEY and CDR2 SMNVEV (reference sequence). This chain's CDR3 is CASSFTVNTGELFF. The CDR3 nucleotides read TGTGCCAGCAGTTTCACGGTGAACACCGGGGAGCTGTTTTTT.

The chain links TRBV14 to TRBJ1-2; D gene ambiguous. Germline values: CDR1 SGHDN, CDR2 FVKESK. V dropped 3 bases and J dropped 5 bases, with 19 bases sitting between them. This CDR3 is 16 amino acids long. The CDR3 loop is CASSHQGSGIQYGYTF. Written as DNA, the CDR3 is TGTGCCAGCAGCCATCAAGGGAGCGGGATTCAGTATGGCTACACCTTC.

V and J are TRBV6-5 and TRBJ1-2; D not resolved. Germline values: CDR1 MNHEY, CDR2 SVGAGI. The V end was cut by 2 bases, the J end by 3 bases, with 7 bases between. This CDR3 region has 13 residues. In DNA form, the CDR3 reads TGTGCCAGCAGTTACGGGAGTTACTATGGCTACACCTTC. It yields the protein CASSYGSYYGYTF.

The V gene is TRBV7-9, the J gene TRBJ2-3; D perhaps matches TRBD1 (7 bases). The germline gives CDR1 SEHNR, CDR2 FQNEAQ (reference sequence). V was cut by 5 bases and J by 4 bases, with 16 bases left in between. The CDR3 is 15 residues long. CDR3 DNA sequence: TGTGCCAGCAGCCCTATTCAGGGGGGCGCAGATACGCAGTATTTT. This sequence encodes CASSPIQGGADTQYF. Using reference TRBV7-9 and TRBJ2-3 for the parts outside the CDR3, the full variable domain is DTGVSQNPRHKITKRGQNVTFRCDPISEHNRLYWYRQTLGQGPEFLTYFQNEAQLEKSRLLSDRFSAERPKGSFSTLEIQRTEQGDSAMYLCASSPIQGGADTQYFGPGTRLTVL.

Relative to its sample, this clone is medium-sized (0.01 to 0.1%). The chain combines TRBV6-1 with TRBJ2-3; D is possibly TRBD1 or TRBD2 (6 bases each). This CDR3 contains 13 residues. CDR1 MNHNS and CDR2 SASEGT come from the germline V gene. V was trimmed by 10 bases and J by 4 bases, leaving 15 bases between them. The CDR3 DNA reads as TGTGCCACTACCGGGGGCGAGGCAGATACGCAGTATTTT. This gives the protein CATTGGEADTQYF.

The count of this clone is one. The chain couples TRBV27 to TRBJ1-4; no clear D. This CDR3 comprises 15 residues. The V end was cut by 5 bases, the J end by 0 bases, with 10 bases between. Germline V gene lookup returns CDR1 MNHEY and CDR2 SMNVEV (reference sequence). The CDR3 protein is CASSASAATNEKLFF. Written as DNA, the CDR3 is TGTGCCAGCAGTGCTTCGGCGGCAACTAATGAAAAACTGTTTTTT.

V usage is TRBV11-2 and J usage is TRBJ2-3, with D unresolved. Trimming took off 1 base at V and 5 bases at J, with 1 base between the two ends. The CDR3 covers 11 residues. CDR1 and CDR2 (germline): SGHAT, FQNNGV. The CDR3 loop is CASSLGDTQYF. In DNA, the CDR3 is TGTGCCAGCAGCTTAGGAGATACGCAGTATTTT.

J is TRBJ2-1 and V is TRBV27; 10 bases map to TRBD2. Germline V CDR1 and CDR2: MNHEY, SMNVEV (reference sequence). V lost 7 bases and J lost 7; bases outside the gene matches: 13. This CDR3 has 16 amino acids. In DNA form, the CDR3 reads TGTGCCAGCACCCTAATCGGCCTAGCGGGAGTGAATGAGCAGTTCTTC. Residues: CASTLIGLAGVNEQFF.

The rearrangement uses TRBV4-1 and TRBJ1-5; 9 bases fit TRBD1. Unmatched junction bases numbered 5, after V lost 0 bases and J lost 5 bases. The germline V gene encodes CDR1 MGHRA and CDR2 YSYEKL. This CDR3 contains 16 residues. The CDR3 spells CASSQDGGTGYQPQHF. The CDR3 DNA follows: TGCGCCAGCAGCCAAGACGGGGGGACAGGGTATCAGCCCCAGCATTTT.

The genes are TRBV27 and TRBJ1-2, with D perhaps TRBD1 (6 bases). From germline, CDR1 is MNHEY and CDR2 SMNVEV (reference sequence). V lost 8 bases, J lost 6 bases, and 16 bases lay in between. The CDR3 extends over 13 amino acids. CDR3 loop: CASRQEQGDGYTF. The CDR3 nucleotides read TGTGCCAGCCGCCAGGAACAGGGCGATGGCTACACCTTC.

This chain joins TRBV7-9 and TRBJ1-4; D perhaps matches TRBD1 (5 bases). Germline-derived CDR1 and CDR2 are SEHNR and FQNEAQ (reference sequence). This CDR3 contains 16 residues. Trimming removed 3 bases from V and 7 bases from J, with 18 bases in between. CDR3 DNA sequence: TGTGCCAGCAGCTTGGTGACTCAGGGTGGTGGTGAAAAACTGTTTTTT. Translation gives CASSLVTQGGGEKLFF.